Following are 9 T cell receptor beta chains from one sample sequenced in a study of T cell repertoires in cytomegalovirus infection. One entry per CDR3 protein results from TCRdb running MiXCR on the reads. Of 150,000 or so distinct CDR3 sequences detected, 5.5% to 7% appear once; the ten largest clones hold approximately 18%. The specimen was PBMCs. The receptors come from a human donor in good health (CMV status not recorded). Some clones in this sample may be carry-over from other donors' samples.

This clonotype was seen ten or more times. This sequence joins TRBV29-1 and TRBJ1-1; TRBD1 matches 7 bases. V was clipped by 5 bases and J by 8 bases; unmatched bases: 11. There are 13 residues in the CDR3. Germline CDR1 reads SQVTM; CDR2 reads ANQGSEA. CDR3 protein: CSVSVTGIIEAFF. CDR3 DNA: TGCAGCGTTTCTGTGACAGGGATCATCGAAGCTTTCTTT.

The sample holds a few counts of this clonotype. The gene calls are TRBV12-3 or TRBV12-4 and TRBJ1-5, with D uncertain. The CDR3 is 12 residues long. V was cut by 5 bases and J by 6 bases, with 8 bases left in between. The CDR3 DNA sequence: TGTGCCAGCAGTATTGGAGGTCAGCCCCAGCATTTT. Its protein is CASSIGGQPQHF.

This clonotype has at least ten counts. The chain couples TRBV7-2 to TRBJ1-1, with D unclear. The V gene lost 2 bases and the J gene lost 4 bases, with 11 bases spanning the gap. Germline V gene data show CDR1 as SGHTA and CDR2 as FQGNSA. The CDR3 covers 14 residues. The CDR3 nucleotides are TGTGCCAGCAGCTTATACGGGTGGGGCACTGAAGCTTTCTTT. Its translation is CASSLYGWGTEAFF.

At least ten counts were recorded for this clonotype. This chain links TRBV12-3 or TRBV12-4 with TRBJ2-4; D perhaps matches TRBD2 (6 bases). V was pared by 3 bases and J by 4 bases, with 7 bases between. The CDR3 covers 13 residues. In nucleotides, the CDR3 is TGTGCCAGCAGTTTCGGGGGTAAAAACATTCAGTACTTC. Translation: CASSFGGKNIQYF.

V usage is TRBV20-1 and J usage is TRBJ2-7; the D is unclear. The V gene lost 1 base and the J gene lost 4 bases, with 11 bases spanning the gap. There are 13 residues in the CDR3. Per the germline V gene, CDR1 is DFQATT and CDR2 is SNEGSKA (reference sequence). In DNA form, the CDR3 reads TGCAGTGCTAGAGTGGTGGGCAGGTACGAGCAGTACTTC. Translation gives CSARVVGRYEQYF.

This clonotype was seen ten or more times. The chain has TRBV19 and TRBJ1-2; 8 bases line up with TRBD1. Trimming removed 5 bases from V and 4 bases from J; junction bases left unmatched: 6. The CDR3 has 14 amino acids. Germline V gives CDR1 LNHDA, CDR2 SQIVND (reference sequence). The CDR3 DNA is TGTGCCAGTAGTGCGTGGGACAGGATCTATGGCTACACCTTC. Translating gives CASSAWDRIYGYTF.

This clonotype was observed many times. The chain links TRBV28 to TRBJ1-4; maybe TRBD1 (5 bases). From germline, CDR1 is MDHEN and CDR2 SYDVKM. This CDR3 region has 16 residues. Trimming removed 2 bases at V and 6 bases at J, with 16 bases between. The CDR3 region has the DNA TGTGCCAGCAGTTTACTGGGGCGATCTTCGGATGAAAAACTGTTTTTT. Protein product: CASSLLGRSSDEKLFF.

This clonotype was observed many times. The chain carries TRBV27 and TRBJ2-3; 13 nucleotides match TRBD2. The ends lost 6 bases at V and 0 bases at J; junction bases unmatched: 12. The CDR3 extends over 19 amino acids. Germline V CDR1 and CDR2: MNHEY, SMNVEV (reference sequence). CDR3 nucleotides: TGTGCCAGCAGACCGGGACTAGCGGGGCGTCTGCCTAGCACAGATACGCAGTATTTT. Residues: CASRPGLAGRLPSTDTQYF.

This clonotype was detected only a few times. This chain connects TRBV12-3 or TRBV12-4 to TRBJ2-7, with D maybe TRBD1 (6 bases). V was trimmed by 5 bases and J by 0 bases, leaving 17 bases between them. This CDR3 is 16 amino acids long. The CDR3 here is CASSPLWGPLSYEQYF. The CDR3 DNA is TGTGCCAGCAGTCCCCTGTGGGGGCCGCTCTCCTACGAGCAGTACTTC.